This is a list of T cell receptor beta chains from one sample in a study of T cell repertoires in ileal Crohn's disease. Only in-frame clones appear in the TCRdb table, and some are missing; sequencing was by immunoSEQ multiplex PCR. The sample contains some 10,000 clones, 76% of which appear only once. What was sequenced was ileal tissue. Every receptor here comes from an adult with Crohn's disease. Each CDR3 is given with its conserved first and last residue. The order of the fields is clone size, V gene, J gene, D gene, CDR3 protein, CDR3 DNA. The D gene is left open where the match is weak. Rows give clone size only sometimes, using once, few, many, or a class for an expanded clone.

clone_size: once
v_call: TRBV7-4
j_call: TRBJ1-2
d_call: .
cdr3_aa: CASSSPPGLNYGYPF
cdr3_nt: TGTGCCAGCAGCTCGCCCCCCGGCCTTAACTATGGCTACCCCTTC

clone_size: few
v_call: TRBV5-4
j_call: TRBJ1-2
d_call: .
cdr3_aa: CASSLGTARANYGYTF
cdr3_nt: TGTGCCAGCAGCTTGGGGACAGCCCGGGCTAACTATGGCTACACCTTC

clone_size: .
v_call: TRBV4-2
j_call: TRBJ2-3
d_call: .
cdr3_aa: CASSQEIQTDTQYF
cdr3_nt: TGTGCCAGCAGCCAAGAGATCCAGACAGATACGCAGTATTTT

clone_size: .
v_call: TRBV7-8
j_call: TRBJ2-1
d_call: TRBD1
cdr3_aa: CASSLVAGGVGNEQFF
cdr3_nt: TGTGCCAGCAGCTTAGTGGCAGGGGGCGTTGGCAATGAGCAGTTCTTC

clone_size: .
v_call: TRBV2
j_call: TRBJ1-6
d_call: .
cdr3_aa: CASRRVNSPLHF
cdr3_nt: TGTGCCAGCAGGCGGGTAAATTCACCCCTCCACTTT

clone_size: .
v_call: TRBV6-1
j_call: TRBJ2-7
d_call: .
cdr3_aa: CASSESGKPYEQYF
cdr3_nt: TGTGCCAGCAGTGAAAGCGGAAAGCCCTACGAGCAGTACTTC

clone_size: .
v_call: TRBV19
j_call: TRBJ1-1
d_call: .
cdr3_aa: CATTARGRGDMNTEAFF
cdr3_nt: TGTGCCACCACCGCCCGAGGGAGAGGCGACATGAACACTGAAGCTTTCTTT

clone_size: .
v_call: TRBV5-6
j_call: TRBJ2-7
d_call: .
cdr3_aa: CASSLTGIYEQYF
cdr3_nt: TGTGCCAGCAGCTTGACAGGGATTTACGAGCAGTACTTC

clone_size: .
v_call: TRBV11-3
j_call: TRBJ2-3
d_call: .
cdr3_aa: CASSRGGGSRGDTQYF
cdr3_nt: TGTGCCAGCAGCAGGGGGGGAGGTTCTCGTGGGGATACGCAGTATTTT

clone_size: .
v_call: TRBV6-4
j_call: TRBJ2-7
d_call: TRBD1
cdr3_aa: CASSGYKDRGYIYEQYF
cdr3_nt: TGTGCCAGCAGCGGATATAAGGACAGGGGGTATATCTACGAGCAGTACTTC

clone_size: .
v_call: TRBV28
j_call: TRBJ1-2
d_call: TRBD1
cdr3_aa: CASSPGSDRRQSKGYTF
cdr3_nt: TGTGCCAGCAGCCCGGGCTCGGACAGGCGGCAATCGAAAGGCTACACCTTC

clone_size: .
v_call: TRBV30
j_call: TRBJ2-7
d_call: .
cdr3_aa: CAWSVLAYEQYF
cdr3_nt: TGTGCCTGGAGTGTACTTGCCTACGAGCAGTACTTC

clone_size: .
v_call: TRBV6-5
j_call: TRBJ2-5
d_call: TRBD1
cdr3_aa: CASRVDRGRLETQYF
cdr3_nt: TGTGCCAGCAGAGTCGACAGGGGCAGGTTGGAGACCCAGTACTTC

clone_size: once
v_call: TRBV5-5
j_call: TRBJ2-7
d_call: TRBD1
cdr3_aa: CASSFHTGGEQYF
cdr3_nt: TGTGCCAGCAGCTTCCACACAGGGGGCGAGCAGTACTTC

clone_size: .
v_call: TRBV7-6
j_call: TRBJ1-1
d_call: TRBD1
cdr3_aa: CASSLARGGRTEAFF
cdr3_nt: TGTGCCAGCAGCTTAGCGCGAGGGGGCCGGACTGAAGCTTTCTTT

clone_size: .
v_call: TRBV9
j_call: TRBJ2-7
d_call: .
cdr3_aa: CASSVGTPGEQYF
cdr3_nt: TGTGCCAGCAGCGTAGGGACGCCGGGGGAGCAGTACTTC

clone_size: .
v_call: TRBV7-2
j_call: TRBJ2-7
d_call: TRBD2
cdr3_aa: CASSFTSGGYEQYF
cdr3_nt: TGTGCCAGCAGCTTCACTAGCGGGGGGTACGAGCAGTACTTC

clone_size: .
v_call: TRBV7-9
j_call: TRBJ1-2
d_call: .
cdr3_aa: CASSLGRDYGYTF
cdr3_nt: TGTGCCAGCAGCTTAGGCAGGGACTATGGCTACACCTTC

clone_size: few
v_call: TRBV28
j_call: TRBJ2-2
d_call: TRBD2
cdr3_aa: CASSRTSGTSGRAGELFF
cdr3_nt: TGTGCCAGCAGTCGCACTTCCGGGACTAGCGGGAGGGCTGGGGAGCTGTTTTTT

clone_size: .
v_call: TRBV6-5
j_call: TRBJ1-2
d_call: .
cdr3_aa: CASSFMTQGAGYGYTF
cdr3_nt: TGTGCCAGCAGTTTCATGACTCAGGGCGCCGGGTATGGCTACACCTTC

clone_size: .
v_call: TRBV29-1
j_call: TRBJ2-3
d_call: TRBD2
cdr3_aa: CSVQRTSGRAGTDTQYF
cdr3_nt: TGCAGCGTCCAGAGGACTAGCGGGAGGGCCGGAACAGATACGCAGTATTTT

clone_size: .
v_call: TRBV5-6
j_call: TRBJ1-1
d_call: TRBD1
cdr3_aa: CASSLTGQGPETEAFF
cdr3_nt: TGTGCCAGCAGCTTAACGGGACAGGGGCCGGAAACTGAAGCTTTCTTT

clone_size: .
v_call: TRBV5-1
j_call: TRBJ2-3
d_call: .
cdr3_aa: CASTNSGTDTQYF
cdr3_nt: TGCGCCAGCACAAATTCGGGGACAGATACGCAGTATTTT

clone_size: .
v_call: TRBV7-9
j_call: TRBJ2-5
d_call: .
cdr3_aa: CASSLGPGPETQYF
cdr3_nt: TGTGCCAGCAGCTTAGGTCCAGGGCCGGAGACCCAGTACTTC